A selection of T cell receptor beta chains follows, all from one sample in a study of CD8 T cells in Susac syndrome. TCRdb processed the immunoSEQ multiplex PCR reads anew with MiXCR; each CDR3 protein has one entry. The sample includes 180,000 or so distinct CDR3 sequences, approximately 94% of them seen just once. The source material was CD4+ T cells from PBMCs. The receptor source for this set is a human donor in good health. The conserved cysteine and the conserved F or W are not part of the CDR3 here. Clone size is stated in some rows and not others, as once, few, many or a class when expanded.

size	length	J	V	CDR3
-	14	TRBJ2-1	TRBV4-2	ASSQDSRDANNEQF
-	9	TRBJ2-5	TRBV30	AWRQEETQY
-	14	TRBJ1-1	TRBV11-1	ASSPSWGQGNTEAF
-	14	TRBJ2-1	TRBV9	ASSVGRLVSYNEQF
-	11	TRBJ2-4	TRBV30	ACNVGTKNIQY
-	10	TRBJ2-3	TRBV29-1	SVEGGGNTQY
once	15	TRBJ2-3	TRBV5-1	ASSPPVLAGSTDTQY
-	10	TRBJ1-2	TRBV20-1	SARDGGYGYT
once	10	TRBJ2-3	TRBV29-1	SVETEAGAQY
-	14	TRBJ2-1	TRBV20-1	SARDRIEITYNEQF
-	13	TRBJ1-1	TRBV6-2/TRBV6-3	ASSYSPRADTEAF
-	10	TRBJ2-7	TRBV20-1	SALKSSYEQY
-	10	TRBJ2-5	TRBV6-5	ATWTGQETQY
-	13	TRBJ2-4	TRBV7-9	ASSGSGGGPDIQY
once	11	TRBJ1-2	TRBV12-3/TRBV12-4	ASSLLGEGGYT
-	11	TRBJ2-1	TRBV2	ASSTSSGNEQF
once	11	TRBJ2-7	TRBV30	AWSIGQIYEQY
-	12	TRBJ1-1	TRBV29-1	SVDAGGGNTEAF
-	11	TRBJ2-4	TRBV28	ASNGAVKNIQY
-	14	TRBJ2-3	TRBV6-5	ASSYSKVAWGDTQY
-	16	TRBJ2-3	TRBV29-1	SVGSWQGRSANTDTQY
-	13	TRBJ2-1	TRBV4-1	ASSQAGGLMDEQF